Sequencing of this T cell receptor (beta chain) was carried out in a study of beta chain features in type 1 diabetes. Study-level information: Healthy donors and patients had similar age, gender and cell yields. Study observations and caveats: The analysis here could not establish whether HLA type shapes TCRB rearrangement.

The CDR3 consists of 14 residues. V shed 2 bases and J shed 5 bases, with 12 bases lying between them. Germline CDR1 and CDR2: MGHDK and SYGVNS. Without exception, sorted populations had purity beyond 95%. Of the isolated RNA, all was reverse transcribed, and so the sequenced material was expressed TCRB transcripts. Profiling relied on immunoSEQ multiplex PCR, and the TCRdb table lists in-frame clones only, not all of them. The data hold hundreds of thousands of clones, with around 65% observed a single time. Points on this clone: The antigen remains unidentified.

The receptor's source is a man aged 30-40 years in good health. Sample: naive CD4+ T cells from blood. The chain has TRBV25-1 and TRBJ2-5; D possibly corresponds to TRBD2 (5 bases). CDR3 bases: TGTGCCAGCAGTGAACTCGCCCCGGGGGAGACCCAGTACTTC. It yields the protein CASSELAPGETQYF.